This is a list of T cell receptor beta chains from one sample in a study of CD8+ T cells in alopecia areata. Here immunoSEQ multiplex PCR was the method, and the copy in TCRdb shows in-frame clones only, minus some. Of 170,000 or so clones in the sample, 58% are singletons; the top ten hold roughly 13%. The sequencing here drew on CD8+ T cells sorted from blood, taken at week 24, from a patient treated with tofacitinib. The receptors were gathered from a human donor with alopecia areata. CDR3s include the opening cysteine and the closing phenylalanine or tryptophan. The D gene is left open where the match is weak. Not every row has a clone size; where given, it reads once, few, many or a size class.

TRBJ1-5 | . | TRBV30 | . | TGTGCCTGGAGTAAAGGGATTAGCAATCAGCCCCAGCATTTT | CAWSKGISNQPQHF
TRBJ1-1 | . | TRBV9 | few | TGTGCCAGCAGTCGGGTGAGGATCAACACTGAAGCTTTCTTT | CASSRVRINTEAFF
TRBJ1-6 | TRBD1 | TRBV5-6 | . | TGTGCCAGCAGCCCAAGGACAGGGACACCCCTCCACTTT | CASSPRTGTPLHF
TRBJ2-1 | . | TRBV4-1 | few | TGCGCCAGCAGCCAAGGAGATGAGCAGTTCTTC | CASSQGDEQFF
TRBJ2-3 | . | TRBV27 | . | TGTGCCAGCAGAGATACGCAGTATTTT | CASRDTQYF
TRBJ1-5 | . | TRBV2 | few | TGTGCCAGCAGTGATAGGGGGAATCAGCCCCAGCATTTT | CASSDRGNQPQHF
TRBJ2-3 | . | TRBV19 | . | TGTGCCAGTAGTAGGGCAGCTACCGATATGCCGTATTTT | CASSRAATDMPYF
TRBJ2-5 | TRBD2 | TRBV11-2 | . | TGTGCCAGCAGTTCCTGGCTAGCGGGGGAAGAGACCCAGTACTTC | CASSSWLAGEETQYF
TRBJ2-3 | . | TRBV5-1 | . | TGCGCCAGCAGCTGGACGAACACAGATACGCAGTATTTT | CASSWTNTDTQYF
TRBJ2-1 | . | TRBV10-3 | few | TGTGCCATCAGTAACGGGGGTAACAATGAGCAGTTCTTC | CAISNGGNNEQFF
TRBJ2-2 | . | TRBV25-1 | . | TGTGCCAGCAGTGTTGGGTTGGCCGGGGAGCTGTTTTTT | CASSVGLAGELFF
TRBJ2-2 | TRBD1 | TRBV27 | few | TGTGCCAGCAGTCCCCGGACAGGGGGCACCGGGGAGCTGTTTTTT | CASSPRTGGTGELFF
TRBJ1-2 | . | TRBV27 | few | TGTGCCAGCAGTTTAGGGGATGGCACCTATGGCTACACCTTC | CASSLGDGTYGYTF
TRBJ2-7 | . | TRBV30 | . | TGTGCCTGGAGGCAGGCCTACGAGCAGTACTTC | CAWRQAYEQYF
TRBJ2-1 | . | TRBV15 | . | TGTGCCACCAGCAGGCGGGAAGACCTCGGCAATGAGCAGTTCTTC | CATSRREDLGNEQFF
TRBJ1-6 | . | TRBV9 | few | TGTGCCAGCAGCGGAGGCCCGAGGGTAGGTTCACCCCTCCACTTT | CASSGGPRVGSPLHF
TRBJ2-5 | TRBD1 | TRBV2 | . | TGTGCCAGCAGCCCGGGACAGAAAACGCAAGAGACCCAGTACTTC | CASSPGQKTQETQYF